The clone carrying this T cell receptor beta chain has just one count. The antigen remains unidentified. The TCR beta library used iRepertoire HTBI primers with Arm-PCR amplification of CDR3. Each CDR3 protein gets one entry after TCRdb re-called the multiplex PCR reads with MiXCR. The table shows about 470,000 distinct CDR3 sequences, with around 21% occurring only once. The data derive from a study of regulatory T cells in long-lasting Graves disease. Findings and limits, study-wide: With persistent disease, TRBV28, TRBJ1-2 and TRBJ2-5 were the favored segments. Comparison showed that persistent patients shared more public clonotypes (about 2,800) than new patients (approximately 1,000). Analysis covered peripheral blood alone, not thyroid tissue.

Sample time point: persistent/refractory GD, antithyroid drugs over 5 years with positive TRAb. RNA extracted from PBMCs served as the sequencing template. The CDR3 consists of 15 residues. Per germline, CDR1 KGHSH and CDR2 LQKENI. J lost 5 bases, V lost 5 bases, and 7 bases had no gene match. The chain combines TRBV18 with TRBJ2-2, with 8 bases lining up with TRBD1. The material sequenced was peripheral blood mononuclear cells (PBMCs), taken when the disease was refractory, from a patient treated with antithyroid drugs. The source of this sequence is a female donor with Graves disease. The DNA of the CDR3 is TGTGCCAGCTCAGCGGACAGGGTTGGGACCGGGGAGCTGTTTTTT. This gives the protein CASSADRVGTGELFF.